What follows are 13 T cell receptor beta chains derived from one specimen sequenced in a study of response to subunit inactivated influenza vaccine (dated by TCRdb to between 2017 and 2018). Receptor amplification or capture employed RT-PCR. The listed sequencing device is Illumina HiSeq 2500. TCRdb redid the processing of the public reads, applying fastp at Q25 and MiXCR, and retained in-frame beta chains. Each CDR3 protein gets just one entry, which takes the most common genes and DNA from the rows behind it. In all, the sample holds 500,000 to 600,000 distinct CDR3 sequences, and about an eighth of those were seen once. The top ten clones comprise roughly a tenth of the sample. This material consisted of PBMCs from blood, taken on the day of vaccination. The receptor source for this set is a man aged 50 to 59 who received an inactivated influenza vaccine. Donor details come from another sample of the same person, matched by shared clones.

This clonotype was counted only a few times. The rearrangement joins TRBV29-1 to TRBJ2-1; the match to TRBD1 covers 8 bases. CDR3 length: 14 residues. Germline V CDR1 and CDR2: SQVTM, ANQGSEA. The ends lost 5 bases at V and 4 bases at J; junction bases unmatched: 7. The CDR3 spells CSVPTGAAYNEQFF. CDR3 bases: TGCAGCGTTCCGACAGGGGCCGCATACAATGAGCAGTTCTTC.

This clonotype was counted between two and nine times. This chain joins TRBV7-9 and TRBJ1-1, with unresolved D. V was trimmed by 5 bases and J by 4 bases, leaving 14 bases between them. This CDR3 has 14 amino acids. Germline V lookup: CDR1 SEHNR, CDR2 FQNEAQ (reference sequence). CDR3 sequence (DNA): TGTGCCAGCAGCCCGGTGGGGTCGGGCACTGAAGCTTTCTTT. Its translation is CASSPVGSGTEAFF.

The chain recombines TRBV7-2 with TRBJ2-1, with TRBD1 matching over 7 bases. Germline assignment: CDR1 SGHTA and CDR2 FQGNSA. V was pared by 3 bases and J by 8 bases, with 10 bases of the junction left unmatched. The CDR3 length is 15 residues. CDR3 sequence reads: CASSFEGGALDEQFF. As DNA, the CDR3 is TGTGCCAGCAGCTTTGAAGGGGGCGCGCTCGATGAGCAGTTCTTC. Together with reference TRBV7-2 and TRBJ2-1, the CDR3 gives the full variable domain: GAGVSQSPSNKVTEKGKDVELRCDPISGHTALYWYRQSLGQGLEFLIYFQGNSAPDKSGLPSDRFSAERTGGSVSTLTIQRTQQEDSAVYLCASSFEGGALDEQFFGPGTRLTVL.

This clonotype was observed a handful of times. The V and J genes are TRBV20-1 and TRBJ2-1; D not resolved. Germline CDR1 DFQATT, CDR2 SNEGSKA (reference sequence). The CDR3 runs to 14 residues. V lost 7 bases to trimming and J lost 2 bases, with 15 bases between them. The CDR3 coding sequence is TGCAGTGTTAAGCCCCGTGACACCTACAATGAGCAGTTCTTC. This gives the protein CSVKPRDTYNEQFF.

This clonotype was recorded many times. The genes are TRBV7-2 and TRBJ1-1; 7 bases match TRBD1. J was trimmed by 0 bases and V by 4 bases; bases with no gene match: 2. The CDR3 runs 14 residues. The germline V gene encodes CDR1 SGHTA and CDR2 FQGNSA. CDR3 sequence (DNA): TGTGCCAGCAGCTCCGGGACAGTGAACACTGAAGCTTTCTTT. It encodes CASSSGTVNTEAFF.

This clonotype has just a few counts. V is TRBV28 and J is TRBJ2-4; possibly TRBD1 or TRBD2 for D (5 bases each). V gave up 6 bases and J gave up 7 bases, with 16 bases separating them. The germline CDR1 and CDR2 sequences are MDHEN and SYDVKM. This CDR3 contains 14 residues. CDR3 loop: CASSPGTRGNIQYF. CDR3 DNA sequence: TGTGCCAGCAGCCCCGGGACCCGAGGGAACATTCAGTACTTC. The entire variable domain, with the rest obtained from reference TRBV28 and TRBJ2-4, is as follows: DVKVTQSSRYLVKRTGEKVFLECVQDMDHENMFWYRQDPGLGLRLIYFSYDVKMKEKGDIPEGYSVSREKKERFSLILESASTNQTSMYLCASSPGTRGNIQYFGAGTRLSVL.

This chain connects TRBV24-1 to TRBJ2-2; D possibly corresponds to TRBD1 (5 bases). This CDR3 is 15 amino acids long. Trimming pared 5 bases from V and 7 bases from J, leaving 16 bases between. Germline V gives CDR1 KGHDR, CDR2 SFDVKD. The CDR3 DNA follows: TGTGCCACCAGTGGCAGGGCAACTAACTTCGGGGAGCTGTTTTTT. This encodes CATSGRATNFGELFF.

In its sample, this clonotype was seen a few times. This sequence joins TRBV24-1 and TRBJ2-7; D might be TRBD1 (6 bases). Germline CDR1 and CDR2: KGHDR and SFDVKD. Trimming removed 4 bases from V and 2 bases from J, with 11 bases in between. This CDR3 is built from 14 residues. The CDR3 nucleotides are TGTGCCACCAGTGAGACCGGGACACCCTACGAGCAGTACTTC. This sequence encodes CATSETGTPYEQYF.

The V gene is TRBV2, the J gene TRBJ1-1; possibly TRBD1 for D (6 bases). There are 13 residues in the CDR3. Trimming removed 6 bases at V and 4 bases at J, with 12 bases between. Germline CDR1 reads SNHLY; CDR2 reads FYNNEI. The CDR3 coding sequence is TGTGCCAGCAGACCTCAGGGGACCACTGAAGCTTTCTTT. As protein: CASRPQGTTEAFF. The full variable domain, completed using reference TRBV2 and TRBJ1-1, is EPEVTQTPSHQVTQMGQEVILRCVPISNHLYFYWYRQILGQKVEFLVSFYNNEISEKSEIFDDQFSVERPDGSNFTLKIRSTKLEDSAMYFCASRPQGTTEAFFGQGTRLTVV.

The chain employs TRBV10-3 and TRBJ2-1; TRBD1 aligns across 8 bases. This CDR3 has 16 amino acids. Germline trimming cut 0 bases from V and 7 bases from J; bases unmatched to any gene: 8. Germline V gene lookup returns CDR1 ENHRY and CDR2 SYGVKD. The CDR3 bases are TGTGCCATCAGTGAGTCCACTAGCCGACAGGGGAATGAGCAGTTCTTC. Translating gives CAISESTSRQGNEQFF.

This clonotype showed up just a few times. This rearrangement joins TRBV5-1 to TRBJ2-3, with TRBD2 identical over 9 bases. The V and J ends lost 0 bases and 3 bases, in that order; junction bases with no gene match: 5. Germline V lookup: CDR1 SGHRS, CDR2 YFSETQ. This CDR3 region has 16 residues. The chain's CDR3 is CASSLGLAEATDTQYF. The CDR3 bases are TGCGCCAGCAGCTTGGGACTAGCGGAAGCAACAGATACGCAGTATTTT. Combining the CDR3 with reference TRBV5-1 and TRBJ2-3 gives the whole variable domain KAGVTQTPRYLIKTRGQQVTLSCSPISGHRSVSWYQQTPGQGLQFLFEYFSETQRNKGNFPGRFSGRQFSNSRSEMNVSTLELGDSALYLCASSLGLAEATDTQYFGPGTRLTVL.

This clonotype was counted a few times. The chain uses TRBV29-1 and TRBJ2-3, with D maybe TRBD1 (5 bases). Per the germline V gene, CDR1 is SQVTM and CDR2 is ANQGSEA. This CDR3 has 13 amino acids. The CDR3 reads CGVRARAEDTQYF. CDR3 nucleotide sequence: TGCGGAGTTCGAGCCAGGGCCGAAGATACGCAGTATTTT.

This chain links TRBV20-1 with TRBJ2-5; D unresolved. Trimming stripped 5 bases from V and 5 bases from J, with 9 bases between. In germline, CDR1 is DFQATT, CDR2 SNEGSKA (reference sequence). The CDR3 length is 11 residues. The CDR3 spells CSAPHVETQYF. In DNA form, the CDR3 reads TGCAGTGCTCCCCACGTGGAGACCCAGTACTTC.